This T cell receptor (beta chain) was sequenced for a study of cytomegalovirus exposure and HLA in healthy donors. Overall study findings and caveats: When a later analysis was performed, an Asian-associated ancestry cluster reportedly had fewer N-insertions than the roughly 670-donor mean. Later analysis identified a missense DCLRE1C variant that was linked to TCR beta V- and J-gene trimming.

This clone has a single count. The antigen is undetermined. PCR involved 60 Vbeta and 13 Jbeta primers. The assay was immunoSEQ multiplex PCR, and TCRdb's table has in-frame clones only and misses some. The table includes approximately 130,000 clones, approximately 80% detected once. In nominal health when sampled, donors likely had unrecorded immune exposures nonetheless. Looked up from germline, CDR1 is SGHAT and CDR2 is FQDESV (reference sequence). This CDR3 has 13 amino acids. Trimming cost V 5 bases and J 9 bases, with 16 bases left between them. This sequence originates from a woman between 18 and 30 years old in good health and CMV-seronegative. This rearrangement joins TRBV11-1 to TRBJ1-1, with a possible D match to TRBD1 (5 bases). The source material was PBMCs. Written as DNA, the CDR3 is TGTGCCAGCAGCCCAGGGCCCCTGCCGAAAGCTTTCTTT. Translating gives CASSPGPLPKAFF.